The 5 T cell receptor beta chains reported below all come from one sample, sequenced in a study of CXCR3-negative and CXCR3-positive naive CD8 T cells. The libraries of TRB cDNA were prepared using 5' RACE with UMI labels. TCRdb re-called the 5' RACE reads and shows each CDR3 protein once, DNA omitted. This sample's clone table lists 100,000 to 150,000 distinct CDR3 sequences. The sequenced sample consisted of naive CXCR3- CD8+ T cells from blood. Subset here: CD45RO-CCR7+CD27+CD95- naive CD8+ T cells lacking CXCR3 (TNR3-). These receptors were obtained from a human donor in good health. Some clones in this sample may be carry-over from other donors' samples.

The chain uses TRBV5-1 and TRBJ2-6. The CDR3 loop spans 15 amino acids. Germline CDR1 SGHRS, CDR2 YFSETQ. The CDR3: CASSLAGSGANVLTF. Full variable domain (outside the CDR3, taken from reference TRBV5-1 and TRBJ2-6): KAGVTQTPRYLIKTRGQQVTLSCSPISGHRSVSWYQQTPGQGLQFLFEYFSETQRNKGNFPGRFSGRQFSNSRSEMNVSTLELGDSALYLCASSLAGSGANVLTFGAGSRLTVL.

The rearrangement uses TRBV4-2 and TRBJ2-7; TCRdb names TRBD1, which stays unverified in the absence of DNA. Germline V lookup: CDR1 LGHNA, CDR2 YNFKEQ. This CDR3 spans 17 amino acids. CDR3 sequence: CASSQGHRTGGLYEQYF.

The chain has TRBV18 and TRBJ2-1; TCRdb designates TRBD2, a call that cannot be tested without DNA. The CDR3 totals 14 residues. The germline gives CDR1 KGHSH, CDR2 LQKENI. The CDR3 spells CASSPPSSGDEQFF.

CDR3 residues: CAGQPGHQDMNTGELFF. The chain combines TRBV23-1 with TRBJ2-2; no DNA is available, so the TRBD1 call from TCRdb remains unchecked. TRBV23-1 is classed as an ORF, of uncertain function. This CDR3 is built from 17 residues.

The chain uses TRBV10-3 and TRBJ2-1; with no DNA, the TCRdb D assignment of TRBD1 cannot be verified. The CDR3 loop spans 12 amino acids. Germline V gene lookup returns CDR1 ENHRY and CDR2 SYGVKD. The CDR3 spells CAISDLPDEQFF.